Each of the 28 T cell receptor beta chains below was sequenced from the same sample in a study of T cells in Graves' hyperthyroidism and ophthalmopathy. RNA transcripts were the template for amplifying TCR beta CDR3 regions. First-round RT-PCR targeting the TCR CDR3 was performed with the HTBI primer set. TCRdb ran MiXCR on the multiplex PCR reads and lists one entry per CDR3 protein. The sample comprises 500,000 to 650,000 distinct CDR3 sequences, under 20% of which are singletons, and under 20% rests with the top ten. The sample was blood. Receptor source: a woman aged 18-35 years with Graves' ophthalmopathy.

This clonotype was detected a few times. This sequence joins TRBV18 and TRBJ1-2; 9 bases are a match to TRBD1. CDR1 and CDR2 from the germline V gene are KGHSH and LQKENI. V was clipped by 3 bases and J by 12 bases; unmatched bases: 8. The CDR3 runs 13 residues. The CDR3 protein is CASSPRDRAFNTF. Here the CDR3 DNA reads TGTGCCAGCTCACCCCGGGACAGGGCGTTTAACACCTTC.

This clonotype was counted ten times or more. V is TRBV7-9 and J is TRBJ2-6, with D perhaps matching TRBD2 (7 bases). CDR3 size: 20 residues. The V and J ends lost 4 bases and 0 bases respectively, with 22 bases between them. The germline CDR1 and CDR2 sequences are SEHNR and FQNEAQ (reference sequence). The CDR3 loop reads CASSSTGGREPHSGANVLTF. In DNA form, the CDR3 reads TGTGCCAGCAGCTCGACGGGGGGCAGGGAACCTCACTCTGGGGCCAACGTCCTGACTTTC.

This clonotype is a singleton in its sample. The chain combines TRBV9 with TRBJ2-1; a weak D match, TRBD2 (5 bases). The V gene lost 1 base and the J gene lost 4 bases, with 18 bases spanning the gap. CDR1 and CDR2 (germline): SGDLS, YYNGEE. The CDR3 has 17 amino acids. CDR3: CASSVYPISDQYNEQFF. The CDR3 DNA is TGTGCCAGCAGCGTATACCCCATTAGCGACCAGTACAATGAGCAGTTCTTC.

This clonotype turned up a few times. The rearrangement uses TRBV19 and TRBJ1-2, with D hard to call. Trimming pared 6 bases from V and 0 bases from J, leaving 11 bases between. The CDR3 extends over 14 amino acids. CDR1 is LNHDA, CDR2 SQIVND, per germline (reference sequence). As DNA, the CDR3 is TGTGCCAGTAGCCAAAAGGAAGCTAACTATGGCTACACCTTC. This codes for CASSQKEANYGYTF.

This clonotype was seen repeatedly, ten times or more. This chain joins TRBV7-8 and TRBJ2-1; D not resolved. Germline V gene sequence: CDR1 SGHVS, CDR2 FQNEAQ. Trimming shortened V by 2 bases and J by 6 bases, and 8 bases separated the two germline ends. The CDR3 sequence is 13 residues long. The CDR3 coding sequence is TGTGCCAGCAGCTTAAGACACAGCAATGAGCAGTTCTTC. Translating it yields CASSLRHSNEQFF. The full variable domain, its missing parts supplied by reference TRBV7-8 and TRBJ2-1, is GAGVSQSPRYKVAKRGQDVALRCDPISGHVSLFWYQQALGQGPEFLTYFQNEAQLDKSGLPSDRFFAERPEGSVSTLKIQRTQQEDSAVYLCASSLRHSNEQFFGPGTRLTVL.

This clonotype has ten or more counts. DNA for the CDR3: TGTGCCAGCAGCCAGGCTAGCGACGAGCAGTTCTTC. Translating gives CASSQASDEQFF. The chain joins TRBV7-8 to TRBJ2-1; maybe TRBD2 (6 bases). The CDR3 sequence is 12 residues long. The V gene's germline CDR1 is SGHVS and CDR2 FQNEAQ. Trimming took 5 bases from V and 10 from J, leaving 12 bases between them.

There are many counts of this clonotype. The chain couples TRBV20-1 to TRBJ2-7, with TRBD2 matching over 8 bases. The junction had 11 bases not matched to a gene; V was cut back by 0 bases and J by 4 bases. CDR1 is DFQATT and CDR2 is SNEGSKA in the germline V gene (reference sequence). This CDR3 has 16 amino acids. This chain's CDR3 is CSARDRRSGRGYEQYF. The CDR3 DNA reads TGCAGTGCTAGAGATCGGAGGAGCGGGAGAGGATACGAGCAGTACTTC.

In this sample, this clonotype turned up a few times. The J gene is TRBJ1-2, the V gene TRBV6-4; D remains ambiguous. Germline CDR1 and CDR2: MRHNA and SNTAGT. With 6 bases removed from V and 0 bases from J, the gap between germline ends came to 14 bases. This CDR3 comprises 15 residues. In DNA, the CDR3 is TGTGCCAGCAGGAAAGACGGAACGCCTAACTATGGCTACACCTTC. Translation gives CASRKDGTPNYGYTF.

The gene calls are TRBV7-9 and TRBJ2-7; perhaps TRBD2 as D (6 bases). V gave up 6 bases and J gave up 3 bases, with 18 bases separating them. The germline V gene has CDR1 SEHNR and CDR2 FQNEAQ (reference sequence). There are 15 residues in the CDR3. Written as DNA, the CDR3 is TGTGCCAGCAGTTTCTTCGGGACTCTAAACTACGAGCAGTACTTC. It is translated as CASSFFGTLNYEQYF.

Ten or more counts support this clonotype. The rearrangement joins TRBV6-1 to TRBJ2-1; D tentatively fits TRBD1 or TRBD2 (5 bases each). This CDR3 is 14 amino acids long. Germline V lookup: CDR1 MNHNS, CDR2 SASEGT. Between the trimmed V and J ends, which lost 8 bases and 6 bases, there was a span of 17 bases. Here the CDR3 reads CASDGAGTGNEQFF. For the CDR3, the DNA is TGTGCCAGCGATGGCGCAGGGACGGGCAATGAGCAGTTCTTC.

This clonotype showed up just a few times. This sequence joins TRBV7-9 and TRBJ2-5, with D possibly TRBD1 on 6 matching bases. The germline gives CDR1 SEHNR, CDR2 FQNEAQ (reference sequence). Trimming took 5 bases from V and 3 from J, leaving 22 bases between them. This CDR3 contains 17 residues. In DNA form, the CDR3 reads TGTGCCAGCAGCCCTCTTAGGGGGAGAGGTTTAGAAGAGACCCAGTACTTC. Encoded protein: CASSPLRGRGLEETQYF.

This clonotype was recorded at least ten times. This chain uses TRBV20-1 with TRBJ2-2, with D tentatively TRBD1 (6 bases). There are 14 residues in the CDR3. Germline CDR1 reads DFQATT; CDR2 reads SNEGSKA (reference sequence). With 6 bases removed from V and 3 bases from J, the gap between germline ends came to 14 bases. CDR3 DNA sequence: TGCAGTGCCCCTATAAACAGGGACACCGGGGAGCTGTTTTTT. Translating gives CSAPINRDTGELFF.

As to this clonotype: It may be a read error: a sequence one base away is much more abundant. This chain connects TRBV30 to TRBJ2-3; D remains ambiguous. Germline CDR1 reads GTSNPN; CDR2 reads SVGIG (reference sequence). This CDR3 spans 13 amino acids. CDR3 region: CAWSDISTDMQYF. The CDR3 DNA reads TGTGCCTGGAGTGATATTAGCACAGATATGCAGTATTTT.

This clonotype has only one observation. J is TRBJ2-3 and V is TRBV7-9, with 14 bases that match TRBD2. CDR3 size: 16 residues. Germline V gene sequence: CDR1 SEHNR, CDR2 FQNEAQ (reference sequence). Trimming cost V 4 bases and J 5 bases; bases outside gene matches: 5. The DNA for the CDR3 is TGTGCCAGCAGCTCTTCCGGGACTAGCGGGGGAGATACGCAGTATTTT. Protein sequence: CASSSSGTSGGDTQYF.

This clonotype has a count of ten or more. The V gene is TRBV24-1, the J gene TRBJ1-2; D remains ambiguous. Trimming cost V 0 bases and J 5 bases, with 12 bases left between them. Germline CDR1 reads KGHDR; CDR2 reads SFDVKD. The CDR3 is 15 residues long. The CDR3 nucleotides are TGTGCCACCAGTGATTTGATTCCTACGGGGTATGGCTACACCTTC. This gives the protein CATSDLIPTGYGYTF.

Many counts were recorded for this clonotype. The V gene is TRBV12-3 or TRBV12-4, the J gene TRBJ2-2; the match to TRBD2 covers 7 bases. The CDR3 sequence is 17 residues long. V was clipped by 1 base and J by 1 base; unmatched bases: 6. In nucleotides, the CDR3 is TGTGCCAGCAGTTTAGTGGGCCTAGCGGTGAACACCGGGGAGCTGTTTTTT. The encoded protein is CASSLVGLAVNTGELFF.

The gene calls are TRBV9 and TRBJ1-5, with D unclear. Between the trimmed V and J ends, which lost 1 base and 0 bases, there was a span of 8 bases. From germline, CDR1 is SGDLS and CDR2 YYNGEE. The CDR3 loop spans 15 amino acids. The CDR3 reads CASSVSGNSNQPQHF. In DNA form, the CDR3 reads TGTGCCAGCAGCGTAAGTGGAAATAGCAATCAGCCCCAGCATTTT.

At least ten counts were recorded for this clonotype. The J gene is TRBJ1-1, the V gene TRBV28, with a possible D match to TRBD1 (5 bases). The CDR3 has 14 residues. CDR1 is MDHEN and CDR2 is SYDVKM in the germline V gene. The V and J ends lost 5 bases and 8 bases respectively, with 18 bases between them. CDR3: CASSVGEAGTEAFF. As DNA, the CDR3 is TGTGCCAGCAGTGTGGGGGAGGCGGGGACCGAAGCTTTCTTT.

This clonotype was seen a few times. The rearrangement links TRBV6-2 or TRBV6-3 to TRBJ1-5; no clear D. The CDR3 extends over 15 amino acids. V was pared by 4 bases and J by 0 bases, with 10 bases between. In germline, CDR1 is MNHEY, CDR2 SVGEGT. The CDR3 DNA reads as TGTGCCAGCAGTTTGAAGTTCTATAGCAATCAGCCCCAGCATTTT. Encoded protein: CASSLKFYSNQPQHF.

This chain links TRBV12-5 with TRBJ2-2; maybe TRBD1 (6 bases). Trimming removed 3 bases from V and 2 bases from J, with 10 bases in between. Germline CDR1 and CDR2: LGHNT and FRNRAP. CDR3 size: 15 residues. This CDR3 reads CASGLGQSNTGELFF. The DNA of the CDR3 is TGTGCTAGTGGTTTAGGACAGTCCAACACCGGGGAGCTGTTTTTT. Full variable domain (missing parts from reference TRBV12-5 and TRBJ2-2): DARVTQTPRHKVTEMGQEVTMRCQPILGHNTVFWYRQTMMQGLELLAYFRNRAPLDDSGMPKDRFSAEMPDATLATLKIQPSEPRDSAVYFCASGLGQSNTGELFFGEGSRLTVL.

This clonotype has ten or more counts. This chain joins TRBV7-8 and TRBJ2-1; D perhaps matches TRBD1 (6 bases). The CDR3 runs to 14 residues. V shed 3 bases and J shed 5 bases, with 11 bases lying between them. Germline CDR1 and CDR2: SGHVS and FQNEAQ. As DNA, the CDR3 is TGTGCCAGCAGCTTGGCGACAGGAGACAATGAGCAGTTCTTC. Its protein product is CASSLATGDNEQFF. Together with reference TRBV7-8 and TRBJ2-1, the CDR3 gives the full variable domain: GAGVSQSPRYKVAKRGQDVALRCDPISGHVSLFWYQQALGQGPEFLTYFQNEAQLDKSGLPSDRFFAERPEGSVSTLKIQRTQQEDSAVYLCASSLATGDNEQFFGPGTRLTVL.

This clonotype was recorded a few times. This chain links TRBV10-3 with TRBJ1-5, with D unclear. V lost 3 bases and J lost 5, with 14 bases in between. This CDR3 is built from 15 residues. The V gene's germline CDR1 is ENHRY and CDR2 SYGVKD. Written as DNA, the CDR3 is TGTGCCATCAGTGAAAATGGGAATTCGGATCAGCCCCAGCATTTT. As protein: CAISENGNSDQPQHF.

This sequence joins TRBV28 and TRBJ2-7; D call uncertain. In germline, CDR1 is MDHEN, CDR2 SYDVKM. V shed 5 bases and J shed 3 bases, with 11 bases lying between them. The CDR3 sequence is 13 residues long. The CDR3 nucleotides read TGTGCCAGCAGTCCCCAAGCCCTCTACGAGCAGTACTTC. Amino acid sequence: CASSPQALYEQYF.

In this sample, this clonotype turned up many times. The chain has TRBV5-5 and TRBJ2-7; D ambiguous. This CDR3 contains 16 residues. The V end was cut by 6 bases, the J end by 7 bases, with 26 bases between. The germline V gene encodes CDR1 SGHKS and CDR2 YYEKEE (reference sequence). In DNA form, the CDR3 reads TGTGCCAGCACCAACCCCGTAGGGATAGGAGCTTGGGAGCAGTACTTC. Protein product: CASTNPVGIGAWEQYF. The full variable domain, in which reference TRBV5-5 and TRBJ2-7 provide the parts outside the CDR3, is DAGVTQSPTHLIKTRGQQVTLRCSPISGHKSVSWYQQVLGQGPQFIFQYYEKEERGRGNFPDRFSARQFPNYSSELNVNALLLGDSALYLCASTNPVGIGAWEQYFGPGTRLTVT.

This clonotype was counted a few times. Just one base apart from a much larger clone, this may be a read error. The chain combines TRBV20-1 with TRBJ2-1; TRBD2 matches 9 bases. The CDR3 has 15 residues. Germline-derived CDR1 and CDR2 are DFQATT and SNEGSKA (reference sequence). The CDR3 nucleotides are TGCCGTGCTAGTCATCCCGGGACTAGCCTTCTTGAGCAGTTCTTC. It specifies CRASHPGTSLLEQFF.

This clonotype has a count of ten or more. CDR3 sequence (DNA): TGTGCCAGCAGCTTAGGGGGCCGGGCTACCAAGGAGCAGTTCTTC. Protein sequence: CASSLGGRATKEQFF. V and J are TRBV7-9 and TRBJ2-1; perhaps TRBD1 as D (5 bases). The germline gives CDR1 SEHNR, CDR2 FQNEAQ (reference sequence). Trimming cost V 1 base and J 10 bases, with 17 bases left between them. This CDR3 region has 15 residues. The variable domain in full, with the rest retrieved from reference TRBV7-9 and TRBJ2-1, is DTGVSQNPRHKITKRGQNVTFRCDPISEHNRLYWYRQTLGQGPEFLTYFQNEAQLEKSRLLSDRFSAERPKGSFSTLEIQRTEQGDSAMYLCASSLGGRATKEQFFGPGTRLTVL.

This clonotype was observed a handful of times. The CDR3 DNA follows: TGTGCCAGCAGAGGGACCGAGGACAATGAGCAGTTCTTC. It codes for CASRGTEDNEQFF. V usage is TRBV3-1 and J usage is TRBJ2-1; TRBD1 or TRBD2 may be the D gene (5 bases each). The CDR3 spans 13 residues. With 6 bases removed from V and 5 bases from J, the gap between germline ends came to 11 bases. The V gene's germline CDR1 is LGHDT and CDR2 YNNKEL (reference sequence).

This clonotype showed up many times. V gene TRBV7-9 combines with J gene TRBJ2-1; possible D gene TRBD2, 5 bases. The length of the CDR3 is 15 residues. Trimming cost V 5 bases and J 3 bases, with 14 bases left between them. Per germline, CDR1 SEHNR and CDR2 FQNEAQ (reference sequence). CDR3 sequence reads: CASSHGPRGYNEQFF. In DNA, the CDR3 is TGTGCCAGCAGCCACGGACCCCGGGGCTACAATGAGCAGTTCTTC.